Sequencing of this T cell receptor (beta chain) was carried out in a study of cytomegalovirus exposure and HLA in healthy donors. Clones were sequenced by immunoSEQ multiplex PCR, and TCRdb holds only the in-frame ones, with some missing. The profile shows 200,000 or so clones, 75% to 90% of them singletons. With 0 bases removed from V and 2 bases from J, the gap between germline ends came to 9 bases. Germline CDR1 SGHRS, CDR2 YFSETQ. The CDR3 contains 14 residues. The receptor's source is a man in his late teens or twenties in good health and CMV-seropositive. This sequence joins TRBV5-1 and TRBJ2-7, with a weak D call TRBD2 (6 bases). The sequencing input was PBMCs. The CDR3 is CASSLGSGAYEQYF. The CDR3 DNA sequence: TGCGCCAGCAGCTTGGGTTCGGGGGCCTACGAGCAGTACTTC.